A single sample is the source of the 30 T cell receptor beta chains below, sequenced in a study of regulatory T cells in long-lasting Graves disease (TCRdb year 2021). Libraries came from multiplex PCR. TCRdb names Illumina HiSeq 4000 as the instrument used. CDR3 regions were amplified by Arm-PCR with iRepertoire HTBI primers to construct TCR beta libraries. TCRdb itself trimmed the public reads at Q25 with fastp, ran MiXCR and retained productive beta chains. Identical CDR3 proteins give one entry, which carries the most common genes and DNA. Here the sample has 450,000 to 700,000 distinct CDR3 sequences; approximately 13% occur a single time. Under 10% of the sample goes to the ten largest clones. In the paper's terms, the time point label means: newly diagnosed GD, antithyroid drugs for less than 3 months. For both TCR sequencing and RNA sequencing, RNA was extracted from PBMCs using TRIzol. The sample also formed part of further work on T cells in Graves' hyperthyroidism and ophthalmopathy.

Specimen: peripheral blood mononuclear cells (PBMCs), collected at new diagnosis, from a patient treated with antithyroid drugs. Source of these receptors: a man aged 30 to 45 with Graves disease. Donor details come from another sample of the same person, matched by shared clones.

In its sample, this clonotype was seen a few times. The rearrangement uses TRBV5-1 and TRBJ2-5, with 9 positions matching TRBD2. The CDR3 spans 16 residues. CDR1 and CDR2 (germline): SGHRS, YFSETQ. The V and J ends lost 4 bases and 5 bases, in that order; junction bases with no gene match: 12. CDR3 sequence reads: CASSLGAGGSGETQYF. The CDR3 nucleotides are TGCGCCAGCAGCCTCGGAGCGGGAGGATCGGGGGAGACCCAGTACTTC.

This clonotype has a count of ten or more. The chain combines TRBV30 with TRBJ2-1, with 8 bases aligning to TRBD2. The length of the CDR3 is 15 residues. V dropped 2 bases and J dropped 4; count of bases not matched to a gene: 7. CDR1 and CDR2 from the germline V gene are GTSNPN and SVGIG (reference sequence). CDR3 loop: CAWSTGGAVYNEQFF. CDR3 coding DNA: TGTGCCTGGAGTACCGGGGGGGCCGTTTACAATGAGCAGTTCTTC.

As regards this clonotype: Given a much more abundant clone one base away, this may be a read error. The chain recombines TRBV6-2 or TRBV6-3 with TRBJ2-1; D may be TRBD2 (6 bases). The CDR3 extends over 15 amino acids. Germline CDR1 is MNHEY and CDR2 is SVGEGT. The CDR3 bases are TGTACCAGCAGTTACGGGGGTGGAAGATACAATGAGCAGTTCTTC. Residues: CTSSYGGGRYNEQFF.

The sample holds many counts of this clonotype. Written as DNA, the CDR3 is TGCAGTCCCCGGTCCCCTAATCAGCCCCAGCATTTT. It is translated as CSPRSPNQPQHF. The chain combines TRBV20-1 with TRBJ1-5; D unclear. CDR3 length equals 12 residues. Trimming left V 8 bases short and J 4 bases short, with 12 bases between. Per the germline V gene, CDR1 is DFQATT and CDR2 is SNEGSKA (reference sequence).

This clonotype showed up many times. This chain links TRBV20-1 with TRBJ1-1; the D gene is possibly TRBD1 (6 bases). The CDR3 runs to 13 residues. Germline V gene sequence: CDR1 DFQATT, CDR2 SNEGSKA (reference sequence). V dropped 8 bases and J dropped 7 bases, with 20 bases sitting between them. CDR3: CSSKRQGGGEAFF. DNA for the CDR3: TGCAGTTCCAAGAGGCAGGGAGGGGGTGAAGCTTTCTTT.

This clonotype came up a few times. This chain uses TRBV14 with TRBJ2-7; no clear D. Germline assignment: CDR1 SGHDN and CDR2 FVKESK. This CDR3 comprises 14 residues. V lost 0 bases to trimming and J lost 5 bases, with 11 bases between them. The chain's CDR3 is CASSQDLSADEQYF. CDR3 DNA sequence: TGTGCCAGCAGCCAAGATTTATCGGCGGACGAGCAGTACTTC.

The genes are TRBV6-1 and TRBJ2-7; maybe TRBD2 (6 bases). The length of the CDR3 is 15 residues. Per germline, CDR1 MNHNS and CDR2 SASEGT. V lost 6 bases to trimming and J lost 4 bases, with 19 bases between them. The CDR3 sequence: CASSSGASVLYEQYF. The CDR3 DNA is TGTGCCAGCAGCTCCGGGGCTAGCGTTCTTTACGAGCAGTACTTC.

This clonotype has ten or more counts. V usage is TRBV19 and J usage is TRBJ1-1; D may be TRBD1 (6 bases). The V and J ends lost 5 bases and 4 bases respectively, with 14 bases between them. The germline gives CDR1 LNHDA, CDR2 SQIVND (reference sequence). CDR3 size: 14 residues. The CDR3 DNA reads TGTGCCAGTAGTTTTGACTACAGGGCCACTGAAGCTTTCTTT. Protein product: CASSFDYRATEAFF.

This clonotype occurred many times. CDR3 loop: CASSLRTATYEQYF. DNA of the CDR3: TGTGCCAGCAGCCTCCGGACAGCCACCTACGAGCAGTACTTC. This chain links TRBV11-2 with TRBJ2-7; D may be TRBD1 (6 bases). Germline V gives CDR1 SGHAT, CDR2 FQNNGV. V was cut by 5 bases and J by 2 bases, with 13 bases left in between. This CDR3 region has 14 residues.

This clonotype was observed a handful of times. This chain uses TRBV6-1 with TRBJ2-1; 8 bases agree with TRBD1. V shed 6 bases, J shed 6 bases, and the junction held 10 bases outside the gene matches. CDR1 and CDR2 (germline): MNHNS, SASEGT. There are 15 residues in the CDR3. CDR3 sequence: CASRIRQGRSNEQFF. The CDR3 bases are TGTGCCAGCAGAATCCGACAGGGGCGGTCCAATGAGCAGTTCTTC.

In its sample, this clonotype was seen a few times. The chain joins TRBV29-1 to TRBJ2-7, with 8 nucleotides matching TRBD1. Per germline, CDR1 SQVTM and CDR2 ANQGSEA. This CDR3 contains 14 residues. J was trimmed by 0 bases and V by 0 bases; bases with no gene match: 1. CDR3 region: CSVEDGQGSYEQYF. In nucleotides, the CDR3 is TGCAGCGTTGAAGACGGACAGGGCTCCTACGAGCAGTACTTC.

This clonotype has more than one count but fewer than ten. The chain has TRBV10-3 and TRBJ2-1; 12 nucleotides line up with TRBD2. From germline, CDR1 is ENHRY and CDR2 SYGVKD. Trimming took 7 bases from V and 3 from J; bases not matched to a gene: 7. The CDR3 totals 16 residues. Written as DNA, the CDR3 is TGTGCCATCAAACCTAGCGGGAGGGCGAACTACAATGAGCAGTTCTTC. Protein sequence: CAIKPSGRANYNEQFF.

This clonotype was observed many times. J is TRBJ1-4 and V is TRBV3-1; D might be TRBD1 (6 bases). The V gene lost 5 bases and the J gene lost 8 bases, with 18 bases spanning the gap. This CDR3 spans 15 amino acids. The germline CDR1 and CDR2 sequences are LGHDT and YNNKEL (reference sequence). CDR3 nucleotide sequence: TGTGCCAGCAGCTCGAGGTCTGGGGGCAACGAAAAACTGTTTTTT. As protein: CASSSRSGGNEKLFF.

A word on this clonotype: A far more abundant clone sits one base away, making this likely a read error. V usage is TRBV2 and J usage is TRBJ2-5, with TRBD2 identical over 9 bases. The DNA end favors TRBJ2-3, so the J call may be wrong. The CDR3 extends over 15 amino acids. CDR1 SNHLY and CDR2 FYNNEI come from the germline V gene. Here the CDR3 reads CASIGGRAATGTQYF. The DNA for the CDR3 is TGTGCCAGCATTGGCGGGAGGGCCGCCACAGGTACGCAGTATTTT.

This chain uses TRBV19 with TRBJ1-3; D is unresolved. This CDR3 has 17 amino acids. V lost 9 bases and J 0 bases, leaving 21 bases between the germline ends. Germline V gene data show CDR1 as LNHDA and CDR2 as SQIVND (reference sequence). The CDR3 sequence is CASHVEGAVFSGNTIYF. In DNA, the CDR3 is TGTGCCAGCCACGTCGAGGGAGCAGTCTTCTCTGGAAACACCATATATTTT.

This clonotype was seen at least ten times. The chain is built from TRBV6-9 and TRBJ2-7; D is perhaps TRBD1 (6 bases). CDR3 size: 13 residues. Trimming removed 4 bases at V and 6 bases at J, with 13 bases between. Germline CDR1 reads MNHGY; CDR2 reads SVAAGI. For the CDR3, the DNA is TGTGCCAGCAGTTTTACAGGGATTGGCGAGCAGTACTTC. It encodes CASSFTGIGEQYF.

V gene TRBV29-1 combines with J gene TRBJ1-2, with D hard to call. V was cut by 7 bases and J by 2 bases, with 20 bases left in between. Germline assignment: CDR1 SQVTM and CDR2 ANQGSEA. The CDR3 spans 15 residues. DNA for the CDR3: TGCAGCGCCTTACGGGAGGAGACGCTCAACTATGGCTACACCTTC. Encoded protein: CSALREETLNYGYTF.

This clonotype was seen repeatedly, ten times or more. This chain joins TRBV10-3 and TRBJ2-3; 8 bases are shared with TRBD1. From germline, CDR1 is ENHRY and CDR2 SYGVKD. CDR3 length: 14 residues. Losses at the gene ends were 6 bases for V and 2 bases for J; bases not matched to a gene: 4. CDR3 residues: CAIRTGVATDTQYF. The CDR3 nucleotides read TGTGCCATCAGGACAGGGGTTGCCACAGATACGCAGTATTTT.

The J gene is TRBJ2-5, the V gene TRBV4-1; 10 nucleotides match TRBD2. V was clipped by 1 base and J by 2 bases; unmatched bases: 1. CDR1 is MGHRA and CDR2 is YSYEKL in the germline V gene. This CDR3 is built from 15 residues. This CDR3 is CASSQVGLAQETQYF. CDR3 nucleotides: TGCGCCAGCAGCCAAGTGGGACTAGCGCAAGAGACCCAGTACTTC.

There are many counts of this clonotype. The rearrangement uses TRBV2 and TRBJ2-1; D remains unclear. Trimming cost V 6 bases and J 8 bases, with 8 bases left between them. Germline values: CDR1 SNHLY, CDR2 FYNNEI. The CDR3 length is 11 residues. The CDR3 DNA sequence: TGTGCCAGCAGGGATTCGTATGAGCAGTTCTTC. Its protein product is CASRDSYEQFF.

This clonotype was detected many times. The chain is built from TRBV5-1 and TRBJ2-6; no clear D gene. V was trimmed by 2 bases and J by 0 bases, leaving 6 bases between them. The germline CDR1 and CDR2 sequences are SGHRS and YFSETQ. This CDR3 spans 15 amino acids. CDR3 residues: CASSFQDSGANVLTF. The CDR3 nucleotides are TGCGCCAGCAGCTTCCAGGACTCTGGGGCCAACGTCCTGACTTTC.

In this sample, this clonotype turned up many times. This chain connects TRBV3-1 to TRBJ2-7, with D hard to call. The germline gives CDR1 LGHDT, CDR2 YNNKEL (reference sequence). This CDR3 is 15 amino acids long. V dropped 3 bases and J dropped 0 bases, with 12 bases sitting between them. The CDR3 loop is CASSQGRINSYEQYF. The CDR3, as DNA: TGTGCCAGCAGCCAGGGCAGGATAAACTCCTACGAGCAGTACTTC.

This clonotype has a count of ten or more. CDR3 region: CASSLVGTGIQETQYF. The CDR3 DNA follows: TGCGCCAGCAGCTTGGTTGGGACAGGGATCCAAGAGACCCAGTACTTC. The chain uses TRBV5-1 and TRBJ2-5, with 9 bases aligning to TRBD1. CDR3 size: 16 residues. Germline V CDR1 and CDR2: SGHRS, YFSETQ. The J segment lost 1 base and the V segment lost 0 bases, leaving 4 bases of the junction unmatched.

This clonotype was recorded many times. CDR3 protein: CASSLVHGGRHGELFF. DNA of the CDR3: TGTGCCAGCAGCTTAGTTCATGGCGGGAGACACGGGGAGCTGTTTTTT. The genes are TRBV7-2 and TRBJ2-2, with 7 bases identical to TRBD2. Trimming removed 1 base from V and 7 bases from J; junction bases left unmatched: 9. CDR3 length equals 16 residues. Germline values: CDR1 SGHTA, CDR2 FQGNSA.

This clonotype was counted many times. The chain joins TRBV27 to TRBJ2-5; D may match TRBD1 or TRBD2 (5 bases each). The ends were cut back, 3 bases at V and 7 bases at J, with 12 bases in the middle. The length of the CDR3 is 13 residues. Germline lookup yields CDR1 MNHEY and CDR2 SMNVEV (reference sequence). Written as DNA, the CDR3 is TGTGCCAGCAGTTTGAGTGGGGCGGGGACCCAGTACTTC. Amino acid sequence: CASSLSGAGTQYF.

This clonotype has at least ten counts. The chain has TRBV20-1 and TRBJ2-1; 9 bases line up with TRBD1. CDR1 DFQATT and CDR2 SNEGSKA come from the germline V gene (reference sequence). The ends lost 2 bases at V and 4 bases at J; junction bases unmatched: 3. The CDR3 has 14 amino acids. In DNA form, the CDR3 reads TGCAGTGCTAGAACCGGGACAGGGTACAATGAGCAGTTCTTC. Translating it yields CSARTGTGYNEQFF.

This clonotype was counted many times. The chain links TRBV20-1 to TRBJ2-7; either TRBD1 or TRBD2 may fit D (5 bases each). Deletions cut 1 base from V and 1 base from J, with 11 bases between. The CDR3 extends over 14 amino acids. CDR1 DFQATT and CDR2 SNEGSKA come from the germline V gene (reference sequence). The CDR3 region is CSARGGGPSYEQYF. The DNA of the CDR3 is TGCAGTGCTAGAGGGGGCGGGCCTTCCTACGAGCAGTACTTC.

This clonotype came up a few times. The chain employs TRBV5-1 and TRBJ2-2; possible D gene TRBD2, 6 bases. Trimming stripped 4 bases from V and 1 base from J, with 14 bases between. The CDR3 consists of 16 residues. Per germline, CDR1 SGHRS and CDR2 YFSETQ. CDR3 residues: CASSLAGSGNTGELFF. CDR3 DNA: TGCGCCAGCAGCCTGGCGGGGTCAGGGAACACCGGGGAGCTGTTTTTT.

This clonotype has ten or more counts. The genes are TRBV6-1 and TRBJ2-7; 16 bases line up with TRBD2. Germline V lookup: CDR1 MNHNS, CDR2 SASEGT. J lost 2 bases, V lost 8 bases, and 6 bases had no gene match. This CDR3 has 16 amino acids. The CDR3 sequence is CASVEGLAGGPYEQYF. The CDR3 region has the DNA TGTGCCAGCGTGGAGGGACTAGCGGGAGGGCCCTACGAGCAGTACTTC.

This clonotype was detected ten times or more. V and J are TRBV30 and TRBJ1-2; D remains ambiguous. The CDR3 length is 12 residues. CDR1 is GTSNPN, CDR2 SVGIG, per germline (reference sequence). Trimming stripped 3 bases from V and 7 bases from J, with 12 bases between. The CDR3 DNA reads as TGTGCCTGGAGCCTGGGATGGATTGGCTACACCTTC. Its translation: CAWSLGWIGYTF.